The clone carrying this TCR beta chain came up a few times. The antigen is unknown. The sample originates from a study of regulatory T cells in long-lasting Graves disease. V was shortened by 2 bases and J by 3 bases, with 11 bases between the two germline ends. The CDR3 totals 15 residues. Germline V lookup: CDR1 MNHEY, CDR2 SVGAGI. Regarding the study as a whole: Persistent disease favored TRBV28, TRBJ1-2 and TRBJ2-5. Sample size, which was small, may have reduced accuracy.

Construction of TCR beta libraries relied on iRepertoire HTBI primers and on Arm-PCR targeting CDR3 regions. TCRdb analysed the multiplex PCR reads with MiXCR anew, one entry per CDR3 protein. The profile shows fewer than 550,000 distinct CDR3 sequences, 20% to 25% of them singletons. Time point described: persistent/refractory GD, antithyroid drugs over 5 years with positive TRAb. PBMC-extracted RNA yielded the TCR library. The sample consisted of peripheral blood mononuclear cells (PBMCs), taken when the disease was refractory, from a patient treated with antithyroid drugs. The V gene is TRBV6-5, the J gene TRBJ1-5; D may be TRBD1 (5 bases). This clonotype was obtained from a female donor with Graves disease. The CDR3: CASSYGDGNNQPQHF. DNA of the CDR3: TGTGCCAGCAGTTACGGGGACGGCAACAATCAGCCCCAGCATTTT.